This T cell receptor (beta chain) was sequenced in a study of cytomegalovirus exposure and HLA in healthy donors. Study as a whole: Within the Caucasian-associated ancestry cluster were roughly 82% of the 398 genotyped donors.

About this clone: The antigen is unknown.

In the PCR, 60 Vbeta and 13 Jbeta primers were used. Some clones are missing from TCRdb's copy, which holds only in-frame ones; the method was immunoSEQ multiplex PCR. The ten most abundant clones cover approximately 3.6% of a sample with 60,000 to 75,000 clones. The CDR3 contains 14 residues. V trimming: 8 bases; J trimming: 6 bases; junction bases outside the gene matches: 8. The germline V gene has CDR1 MNHEY and CDR2 SVGAGI. Study-level results: Apart from CMV serostatus, no immune exposure information was available. Several of the most significant clusters appeared, in a later analysis, to be linked to common viral pathogens. In an earlier analysis, about 87% or about 30%: the productive usage of most TCR beta V segments.

The clonotype comes from a female donor in good health and CMV-seropositive. The chain has TRBV6-5 and TRBJ2-3; TRBD2 agrees at 10 bases. What was sequenced was PBMCs. CDR3 DNA: TGTGCCAGCTTTCCTAGCGGGGGTGTTGATACGCAGTATTTT. Protein: CASFPSGGVDTQYF.